Listed below are T cell receptor beta chains from one sample, sequenced in a study of memory CD4+ T cells and cytomegalovirus serostatus. Assay used: immunoSEQ multiplex PCR; TCRdb lists only in-frame clones, some missing. The data contain almost 55,000 clones, around 76% of them singletons. Source material: memory CD4+ T cells from blood. These receptors originate from an adult in good health and CMV-seronegative. The CDR3 runs from the conserved cysteine through the conserved F or W. Fields, in order: clone size, J gene, D gene, V gene, CDR3 protein, CDR3 DNA. A D gene is named only where the DNA matches it firmly. The size field is filled for only some rows; it gives once, few, many or a size class.

- TRBJ2-3 - TRBV27 CASRQDPDFTDTQYF TGTGCCAGCCGACAGGACCCAGATTTCACAGATACGCAGTATTTT
few TRBJ1-3 - TRBV13 CASSPYSQGGNTIYF TGTGCCAGCAGCCCATACTCCCAGGGGGGAAACACCATATATTTT
- TRBJ1-1 TRBD1 TRBV4-2 CASSHGDRMNTEAFF TGTGCCAGCAGCCATGGGGACAGGATGAACACTGAAGCTTTCTTT
- TRBJ2-1 - TRBV27 CASSSHLRGSGSSYNEQFF TGTGCCAGCAGTTCTCATTTGCGAGGTAGCGGCAGCTCCTACAATGAGCAGTTCTTC
- TRBJ2-1 - TRBV19 CASSIGVVDEQFF TGTGCCAGTAGTATAGGTGTGGTAGATGAGCAGTTCTTC
- TRBJ1-1 - TRBV7-7 CASSLQENTEAFF TGTGCTAGCAGCTTACAGGAGAACACTGAAGCTTTCTTT
- TRBJ1-2 - TRBV19 CASSGGAHNYGYTF TGTGCCAGTAGCGGGGGGGCTCATAACTATGGCTACACCTTC
- TRBJ2-7 - TRBV28 CASSYSGTLYEQYF TGTGCCAGCAGTTACTCCGGGACACTCTACGAGCAGTACTTC
- TRBJ2-2 - TRBV19 CASRPQGWELFF TGTGCCAGTAGACCACAGGGCTGGGAGCTGTTTTTT
- TRBJ2-3 TRBD2 TRBV4-3 CASSQDRASGGVTDTQYF TGCGCCAGCAGCCAAGATCGGGCTAGCGGGGGGGTCACAGATACGCAGTATTTT
- TRBJ2-1 - TRBV4-3 CASSQQPGRHNEQFF TGCGCCAGCAGCCAGCAACCGGGACGGCACAATGAGCAGTTCTTC
- TRBJ2-2 - TRBV4-2 CASSLTSGTGELFF TGTGCCAGCAGTCTTACGAGTGGCACCGGGGAGCTGTTTTTT
few TRBJ1-1 TRBD1 TRBV11-2 CASSPGQGQGEAFF TGTGCCAGCAGCCCTGGACAGGGCCAGGGTGAAGCTTTCTTT
- TRBJ2-3 - TRBV6-1 CASSAPQGPPDTQYF TGTGCCAGCAGTGCCCCCCAAGGTCCCCCAGATACGCAGTATTTT
few TRBJ1-1 TRBD1 TRBV6-5 CASSSRGATEAFF TGTGCCAGCAGTTCCAGGGGGGCCACTGAAGCTTTCTTT
once TRBJ2-1 TRBD2 TRBV13 CASRQAGGSYNEQFF TGTGCCAGCAGACAAGCGGGGGGGTCCTACAATGAGCAGTTCTTC
- TRBJ1-5 - TRBV21-1 CASSPIPGQGANQPQHF TGTGCCAGCAGCCCAATTCCGGGACAGGGGGCAAATCAGCCCCAGCATTTT
- TRBJ1-3 - TRBV2 CASMRGRRSGNTIYF TGTGCCAGCATGCGTGGCCGGAGATCTGGAAACACCATATATTTT
- TRBJ2-1 - TRBV7-3 CASSFLAWDEQFF TGTGCCAGCAGCTTTCTAGCTTGGGATGAGCAGTTCTTC
- TRBJ1-2 TRBD1 TRBV30 CAWSAGQGVYGYTF TGTGCCTGGAGTGCCGGACAGGGCGTATATGGCTACACCTTC
- TRBJ2-7 - TRBV5-1 CASSPDSISYEQYF TGCGCCAGCAGCCCGGACAGCATCTCCTACGAGCAGTACTTC
- TRBJ2-7 TRBD1 TRBV29-1 CSVETGSSSYEQYF TGCAGCGTCGAGACAGGGAGCAGCTCCTACGAGCAGTACTTC
- TRBJ1-1 - TRBV28 CATTGVFGNTEAFF TGTGCCACTACGGGGGTGTTTGGGAACACTGAAGCTTTCTTT
- TRBJ2-5 TRBD1 TRBV6-1 CASREDRGQVETQYF TGTGCCAGCAGGGAGGACAGGGGGCAGGTAGAGACCCAGTACTTC
- TRBJ2-1 - TRBV28 CASTERRSPYNEQFF TGTGCCAGCACCGAAAGGCGGAGCCCCTACAATGAGCAGTTCTTC
- TRBJ2-7 TRBD1 TRBV28 CASRERTGRYEQYF TGTGCCAGCAGAGAAAGGACAGGACGCTACGAGCAGTACTTC
- TRBJ2-1 - TRBV18 CASSPETTHNEQFF TGTGCCAGCTCACCAGAAACCACCCACAATGAGCAGTTCTTC
- TRBJ1-6 TRBD1 TRBV7-2 CAIRQGGYSPLHF TGTGCCATCCGACAGGGGGGGTATTCACCCCTCCACTTT
- TRBJ2-2 - TRBV5-1 CASSLNPVLHTGELFF TGCGCCAGCAGCTTGAACCCGGTCTTGCACACCGGGGAGCTGTTTTTT
- TRBJ2-4 TRBD1 TRBV7-6 CASSPQGVGAINIQYF TGTGCCAGCAGCCCCCAGGGGGTTGGGGCGATAAACATTCAGTACTTC
- TRBJ2-6 - TRBV28 CASRERSGANVLTF TGTGCCAGCAGGGAACGCTCTGGGGCCAACGTCCTGACTTTC
- TRBJ2-7 TRBD1 TRBV4-3 CASSQVGTGTGQYF TGCGCCAGCAGCCAAGTTGGGACAGGGACGGGGCAGTACTTC
- TRBJ1-3 TRBD1 TRBV15 CATRDRGSGNTIYF TGTGCCACCAGAGACAGGGGTTCTGGAAACACCATATATTTT
- TRBJ1-3 - TRBV18 CASSPQGSSSGNTIYF TGTGCCAGCTCACCGCAAGGCAGTAGCTCTGGAAACACCATATATTTT
- TRBJ1-5 - TRBV28 CASSLEQGIRPQHF TGTGCCAGCAGTTTAGAGCAGGGCATCAGGCCCCAGCATTTT
- TRBJ1-2 TRBD1 TRBV7-2 CASSPRGTAYGYTF TGTGCCAGCAGCCCGCGGGGGACAGCCTATGGCTACACCTTC
few TRBJ1-2 - TRBV6-1 CASTLSNYGYTF TGTGCCAGCACCTTATCTAACTATGGCTACACCTTC
- TRBJ1-2 TRBD1 TRBV7-8 CASSLRTGNYGYTF TGTGCCAGCAGTCTCCGGACAGGGAACTATGGCTACACCTTC
- TRBJ1-4 - TRBV6-1 CASSEIVEKLFF TGTGCCAGCAGTGAAATTGTGGAAAAACTGTTTTTT
medium-sized TRBJ1-6 TRBD1 TRBV9 CASSMDRSSPLHF TGTGCCAGCAGCATGGACAGGTCGTCACCCCTCCACTTT
- TRBJ2-1 - TRBV7-9 CASSLLNEQFF TGTGCCAGCAGCTTACTTAATGAGCAGTTCTTC
- TRBJ1-4 - TRBV18 CASSPERRGGKLFF TGTGCCAGCTCACCTGAGCGCCGAGGAGGAAAACTGTTTTTT
- TRBJ2-3 - TRBV7-3 CASSPGHRASTDTQYF TGTGCCAGCAGCCCGGGACACCGGGCTAGCACAGATACGCAGTATTTT
few TRBJ1-2 - TRBV7-2 CASSFAYEDGYTF TGTGCCAGCAGTTTCGCGTACGAGGATGGCTACACCTTC
- TRBJ1-2 - TRBV5-1 CASSLTSQAGGYTF TGCGCCAGCAGCTTGACCTCCCAGGCGGGTGGCTACACCTTC
- TRBJ2-3 - TRBV2 CASSESGLPPADTQYF TGTGCCAGCAGTGAATCGGGACTCCCCCCGGCGGATACGCAGTATTTT
- TRBJ1-2 - TRBV18 CASATDSPGGYTF TGTGCCAGCGCGACCGACAGCCCGGGTGGCTACACCTTC
- TRBJ2-1 - TRBV28 CASSLIGDYNEQFF TGTGCCAGCAGTTTAATAGGGGACTACAATGAGCAGTTCTTC
- TRBJ2-5 - TRBV7-2 CASSLGFSMETQYF TGTGCCAGCAGCTTAGGTTTCTCAATGGAGACCCAGTACTTC
- TRBJ2-3 - TRBV18 CASSPRQGTDTQYF TGTGCCAGCTCACCACGCCAGGGCACAGATACGCAGTATTTT
- TRBJ2-7 - TRBV27 CASSLQVLSYEQYF TGTGCCAGCAGTTTACAAGTTCTCTCCTACGAGCAGTACTTC
- TRBJ2-7 - TRBV28 CASRSDSYEQYF TGTGCCAGCAGGAGCGATTCCTACGAGCAGTACTTC